This TCR beta chain is drawn from a study of technical replicates of blood from a handful of donors. The assay was immunoSEQ multiplex PCR, and TCRdb's table has in-frame clones only and misses some. This sample yields almost 70,000 clones, of which roughly nine tenths are seen a single time; over 3.5% belongs to the top ten. CDR1 MGHDK and CDR2 SYGVNS come from the germline V gene. The trim removed 6 bases at V and 6 bases at J, leaving 10 bases unmatched. The CDR3 totals 14 residues. The source is a human donor in good health. Some clones in this sample may be carry-over from other donors' samples. The J gene is TRBJ2-5, the V gene TRBV25-1, with TRBD1 identical over 7 bases. The specimen sequenced was PBMCs. The CDR3 sequence: CASSPPGGLKTQYF. CDR3 bases: TGTGCCAGCAGCCCCCCAGGGGGTTTAAAGACCCAGTACTTC. Based on the CDR3 plus reference TRBV25-1 and TRBJ2-5, the full variable domain is EADIYQTPRYLVIGTGKKITLECSQTMGHDKMYWYQQDPGMELHLIHYSYGVNSTEKGDLSSESTVSRIRTEHFPLTLESARPSHTSQYLCASSPPGGLKTQYFGPGTRLLVL.